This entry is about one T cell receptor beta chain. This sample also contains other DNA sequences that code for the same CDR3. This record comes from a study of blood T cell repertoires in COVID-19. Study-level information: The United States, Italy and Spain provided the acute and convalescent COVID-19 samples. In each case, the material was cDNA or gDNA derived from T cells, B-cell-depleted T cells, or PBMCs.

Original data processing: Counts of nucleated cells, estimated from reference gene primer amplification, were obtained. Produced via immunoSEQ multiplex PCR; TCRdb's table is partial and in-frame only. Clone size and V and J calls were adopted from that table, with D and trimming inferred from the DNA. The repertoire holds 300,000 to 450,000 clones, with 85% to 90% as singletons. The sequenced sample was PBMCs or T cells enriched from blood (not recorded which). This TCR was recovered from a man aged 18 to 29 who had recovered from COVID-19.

The CDR3 coding sequence is TGTGCCAGCAGCCCCCGGGGGGGTACTGAAGCTTTCTTT. It codes for CASSPRGGTEAFF. J is TRBJ1-1 and V is TRBV7-9; tentatively, D is TRBD1 (5 bases). This CDR3 is 13 amino acids long. Per germline, CDR1 SEHNR and CDR2 FQNEAQ (reference sequence). V was cut by 5 bases and J by 5 bases, with 12 bases left in between.